These 14 T cell receptor beta chains were all obtained from the same sample, sequenced in a study of T cell repertoires in ileal Crohn's disease. TCRdb's table, derived via immunoSEQ multiplex PCR, lists solely in-frame clones and lacks some. The data hold 7,000 to 8,000 clones, with around four fifths observed a single time. Indicated time point: proximal margin of the surgical specimen (macroscopically non-inflamed). The specimen sequenced was ileal tissue. The receptors stem from an adult with Crohn's disease.

This sequence joins TRBV27 and TRBJ2-5; D gene unclear. Trimming took 11 bases from V and 1 from J, leaving 11 bases between them. This CDR3 contains 12 residues. The germline CDR1 and CDR2 sequences are MNHEY and SMNVEV (reference sequence). The chain's CDR3 is CAPEPPQETQYF. CDR3 in DNA: TGTGCCCCCGAACCCCCCCAAGAGACCCAGTACTTC.

The chain links TRBV27 to TRBJ2-3, with TRBD1 matching 9 bases. The J segment lost 0 bases and the V segment lost 3 bases, leaving 4 bases of the junction unmatched. CDR3 length equals 16 residues. Germline-derived CDR1 and CDR2 are MNHEY and SMNVEV (reference sequence). The CDR3 sequence: CASSLGQGPSTDTQYF. CDR3 nucleotide sequence: TGTGCCAGCAGTTTGGGACAGGGCCCTAGCACAGATACGCAGTATTTT.

The chain uses TRBV15 and TRBJ2-1, with 11 bases identical to TRBD2. Looked up from germline, CDR1 is LNHNV and CDR2 is YYDKDF (reference sequence). This CDR3 has 16 amino acids. With 0 bases clipped from V and 4 bases from J, the junction kept 2 bases outside the gene matches. The CDR3 DNA reads as TGTGCCACCAGCAGAGATGGGACTAGCGGTTACAATGAGCAGTTCTTC. Translation: CATSRDGTSGYNEQFF.

The rearrangement uses TRBV9 and TRBJ1-2; D not certain. Trimming pared 7 bases from V and 3 bases from J, leaving 10 bases between. The germline V gene encodes CDR1 SGDLS and CDR2 YYNGEE. CDR3 length: 12 amino acids. DNA of the CDR3: TGTGCCAGCGGGGAGGTCGACTATGGCTACACCTTC. It encodes CASGEVDYGYTF. The full variable domain, rest sourced from reference TRBV9 and TRBJ1-2, is DSGVTQTPKHLITATGQRVTLRCSPRSGDLSVYWYQQSLDQGLQFLIQYYNGEERAKGNILERFSAQQFPDLHSELNLSSLELGDSALYFCASGEVDYGYTFGSGTRLTVV.

This chain links TRBV5-1 with TRBJ2-3; D may be TRBD1 (6 bases). V lost 3 bases and J 3 bases, leaving 8 bases between the germline ends. Per the germline V gene, CDR1 is SGHRS and CDR2 is YFSETQ. The CDR3 is 13 residues long. CDR3 residues: CASSSGQTDTQYF. In nucleotides, the CDR3 is TGCGCCAGCAGCTCCGGACAGACAGATACGCAGTATTTT.

V gene TRBV9 combines with J gene TRBJ1-2; 10 bases match TRBD1. Germline CDR1 SGDLS, CDR2 YYNGEE. Unmatched junction bases numbered 13, after V lost 6 bases and J lost 2 bases. The CDR3 sequence is 17 residues long. The CDR3 DNA follows: TGTGCCAGCACCAAAGTAGACAGGGGGCTCAAAAACTATGGCTACACCTTC. Translating gives CASTKVDRGLKNYGYTF.

The V call is TRBV18, the J call TRBJ1-4; TRBD1 matches at 8 bases. CDR1 KGHSH and CDR2 LQKENI come from the germline V gene. The CDR3 is made up of 15 amino acids. V trimming: 3 bases; J trimming: 6 bases; junction bases outside the gene matches: 6. DNA of the CDR3: TGTGCCAGCTCACCCGACAGGGGTTCCGATGAAAAACTGTTTTTT. It specifies CASSPDRGSDEKLFF.

With respect to this clone: A read error may produce the germline difference seen at one junction end. J is TRBJ1-3 and V is TRBV5-1; a weak D match, TRBD1 (5 bases). The CDR3 is made up of 15 amino acids. Germline V gene lookup returns CDR1 SGHRS and CDR2 YFSETQ. CDR3 sequence (DNA): TGCGCCAGCAGCTTCGCGGGGGGTTCTGAAAACACCATATATTTT. This codes for CASSFAGGSENTIYF.

The chain combines TRBV25-1 with TRBJ1-6; D gene unclear. V gave up 6 bases and J gave up 9 bases, with 12 bases separating them. This CDR3 has 13 residues. Germline V gene lookup returns CDR1 MGHDK and CDR2 SYGVNS. CDR3 nucleotides: TGTGCCAGCAGGGCCCGGGAGGGTTCACCCCTCCACTTT. Protein: CASRAREGSPLHF.

This clone occurred a few times. The V and J genes are TRBV5-1 and TRBJ2-5; a possible D gene is TRBD2 (6 bases). V shed 7 bases and J shed 5 bases, with 15 bases lying between them. The CDR3 runs to 13 residues. Germline V lookup: CDR1 SGHRS, CDR2 YFSETQ. For the CDR3, the DNA is TGCGCCAGCCGAGACAGCGGGCCGGAGACCCAGTACTTC. This sequence encodes CASRDSGPETQYF.

The chain is built from TRBV10-2 and TRBJ2-2; either TRBD1 or TRBD2 may supply D (5 bases each). In germline, CDR1 is WSHSY, CDR2 SAAADI. The V end was cut by 3 bases, the J end by 7 bases, with 18 bases between. The CDR3 is made up of 16 amino acids. The CDR3 DNA is TGCGCCAGCAGTGACTCCACCGGCCGGGGCGGCGGGGAGCTGTTTTTT. Its translation: CASSDSTGRGGGELFF.

The V call is TRBV27, the J call TRBJ1-5; the match to TRBD1 covers 8 bases. Germline values: CDR1 MNHEY, CDR2 SMNVEV (reference sequence). The CDR3 contains 14 residues. With V trimmed by 3 bases and J by 4 bases, 2 bases remained unmatched. The CDR3 nucleotides are TGTGCCAGCAGTTTCCGACAGGGGAATCAGCCCCAGCATTTT. Encoded protein: CASSFRQGNQPQHF.

By share, this clone counts as medium-sized. V usage is TRBV4-2 and J usage is TRBJ1-1; D ambiguous. The CDR3 runs to 15 residues. Germline values: CDR1 LGHNA, CDR2 YNFKEQ. V lost 4 bases and J lost 4, with 16 bases in between. The CDR3 nucleotides read TGTGCCAGCAGCCCGGTGGGTTTTGGAGGCACTGAAGCTTTCTTT. This translates into CASSPVGFGGTEAFF.

J is TRBJ2-5 and V is TRBV11-2; D possibly uses TRBD1 or TRBD2 (6 bases each). This CDR3 region has 15 residues. The V gene lost 3 bases and the J gene lost 2 bases, with 13 bases spanning the gap. From germline, CDR1 is SGHAT and CDR2 FQNNGV. This CDR3 is CASSFIGGQQETQYF. DNA of the CDR3: TGTGCCAGCAGCTTCATTGGGGGGCAACAAGAGACCCAGTACTTC.